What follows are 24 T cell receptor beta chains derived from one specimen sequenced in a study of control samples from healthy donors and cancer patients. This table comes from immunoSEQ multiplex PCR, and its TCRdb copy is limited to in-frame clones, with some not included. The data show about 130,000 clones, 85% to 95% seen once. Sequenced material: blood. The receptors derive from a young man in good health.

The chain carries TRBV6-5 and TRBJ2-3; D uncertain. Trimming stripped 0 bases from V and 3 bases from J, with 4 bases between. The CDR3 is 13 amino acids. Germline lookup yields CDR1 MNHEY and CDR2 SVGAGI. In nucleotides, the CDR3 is TGTGCCAGCAGTTACTCCTTTACAGATACGCAGTATTTT. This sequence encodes CASSYSFTDTQYF.

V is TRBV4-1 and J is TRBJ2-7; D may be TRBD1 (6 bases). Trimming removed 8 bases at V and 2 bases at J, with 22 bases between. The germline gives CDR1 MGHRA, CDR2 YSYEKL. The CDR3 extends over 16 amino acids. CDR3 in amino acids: CASSTSTDGTPYEQYF. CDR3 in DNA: TGCGCCAGCTCTACATCGACAGATGGGACACCCTACGAGCAGTACTTC.

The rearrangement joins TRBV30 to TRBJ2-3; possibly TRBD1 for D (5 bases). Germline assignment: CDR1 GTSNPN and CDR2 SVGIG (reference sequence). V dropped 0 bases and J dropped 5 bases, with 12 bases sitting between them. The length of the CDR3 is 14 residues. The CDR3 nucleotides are TGTGCCTGGAGTGTAGGGGTAGCACAAGATACGCAGTATTTT. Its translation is CAWSVGVAQDTQYF.

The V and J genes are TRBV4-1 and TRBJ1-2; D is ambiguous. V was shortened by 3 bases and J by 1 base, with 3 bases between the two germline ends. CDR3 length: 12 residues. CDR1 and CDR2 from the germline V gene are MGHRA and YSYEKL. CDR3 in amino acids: CASSQDNYGYTF. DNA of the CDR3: TGCGCCAGCAGCCAGGATAACTATGGCTACACCTTC.

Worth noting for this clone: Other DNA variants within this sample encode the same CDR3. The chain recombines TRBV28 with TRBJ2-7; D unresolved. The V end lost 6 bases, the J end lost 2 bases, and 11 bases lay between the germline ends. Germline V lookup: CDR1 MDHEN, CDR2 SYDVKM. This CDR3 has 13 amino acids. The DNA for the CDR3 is TGTGCCAGCAGCTTCCGCGGTACCTACGAGCAGTACTTC. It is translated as CASSFRGTYEQYF.

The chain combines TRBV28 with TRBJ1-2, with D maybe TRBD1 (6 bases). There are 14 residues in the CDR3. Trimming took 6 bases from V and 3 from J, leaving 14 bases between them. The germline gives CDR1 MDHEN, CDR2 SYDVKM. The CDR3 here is CASRKPGGYYGYTF. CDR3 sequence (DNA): TGTGCCAGCAGGAAACCCGGGGGCTACTATGGCTACACCTTC.

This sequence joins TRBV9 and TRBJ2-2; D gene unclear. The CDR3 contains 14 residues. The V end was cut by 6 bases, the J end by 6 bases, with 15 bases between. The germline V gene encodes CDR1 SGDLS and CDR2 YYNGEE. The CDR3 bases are TGTGCCAGCACCCTGAACGTTGCCGCCGGGGAGCTGTTTTTT. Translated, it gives CASTLNVAAGELFF. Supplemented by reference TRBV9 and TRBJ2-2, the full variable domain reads DSGVTQTPKHLITATGQRVTLRCSPRSGDLSVYWYQQSLDQGLQFLIQYYNGEERAKGNILERFSAQQFPDLHSELNLSSLELGDSALYFCASTLNVAAGELFFGEGSRLTVL.

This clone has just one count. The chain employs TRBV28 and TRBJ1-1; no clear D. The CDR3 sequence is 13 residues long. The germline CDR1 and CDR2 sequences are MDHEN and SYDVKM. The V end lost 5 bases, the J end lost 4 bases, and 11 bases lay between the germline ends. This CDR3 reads CASSPRPSTEAFF. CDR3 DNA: TGTGCCAGCAGTCCGCGACCAAGCACTGAAGCTTTCTTT.

CDR3 in DNA: TGTGCCACCAGTGACCCGGGACAGGGCACAGATACGCAGTATTTT. As protein: CATSDPGQGTDTQYF. The rearrangement uses TRBV24-1 and TRBJ2-3; TRBD1 matches 8 bases. The length of the CDR3 is 15 residues. Per the germline V gene, CDR1 is KGHDR and CDR2 is SFDVKD. The trim removed 4 bases at V and 1 base at J, leaving 3 bases unmatched.

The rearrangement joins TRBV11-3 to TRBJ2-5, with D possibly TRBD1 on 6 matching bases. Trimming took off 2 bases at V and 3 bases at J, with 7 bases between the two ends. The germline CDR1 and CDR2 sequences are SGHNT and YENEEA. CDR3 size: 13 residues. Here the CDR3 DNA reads TGTGCCAGCAGCTTAACAGGGAAAGAGACCCAGTACTTC. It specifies CASSLTGKETQYF.

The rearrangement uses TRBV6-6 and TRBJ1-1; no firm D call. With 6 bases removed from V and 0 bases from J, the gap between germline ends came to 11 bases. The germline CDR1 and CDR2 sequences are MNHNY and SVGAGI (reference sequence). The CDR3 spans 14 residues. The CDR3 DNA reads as TGTGCCAGCAGAAAGGAGTACTTGAACACTGAAGCTTTCTTT. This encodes CASRKEYLNTEAFF.

This chain's CDR3 is CAWGYTDFNEKLFF. In nucleotides, the CDR3 is TGTGCCTGGGGATATACGGACTTTAATGAAAAACTGTTTTTT. This chain connects TRBV30 to TRBJ1-4, with D unresolved. Trimming took off 5 bases at V and 4 bases at J, with 14 bases between the two ends. Germline V CDR1 and CDR2: GTSNPN, SVGIG (reference sequence). This CDR3 has 14 residues.

CDR3 nucleotide sequence: TGTGCCAGCAGCTTGAACCAGGGCTACACCTTC. Protein: CASSLNQGYTF. The V and J genes are TRBV5-6 and TRBJ1-2, with D unresolved. Per germline, CDR1 SGHDT and CDR2 YYEEEE. The CDR3 sequence is 11 residues long. V lost 1 base to trimming and J lost 8 bases, with 6 bases between them.

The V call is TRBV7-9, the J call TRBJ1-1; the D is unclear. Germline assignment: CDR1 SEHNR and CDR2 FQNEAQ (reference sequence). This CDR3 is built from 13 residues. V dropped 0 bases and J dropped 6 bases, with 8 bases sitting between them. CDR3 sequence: CASSLAGVSEAFF. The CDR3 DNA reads TGTGCCAGCAGCTTAGCCGGGGTCTCTGAAGCTTTCTTT.

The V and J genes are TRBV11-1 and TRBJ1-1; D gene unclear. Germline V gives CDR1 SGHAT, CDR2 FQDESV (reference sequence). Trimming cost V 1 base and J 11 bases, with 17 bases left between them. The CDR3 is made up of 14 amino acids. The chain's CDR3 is CASSLGPAHLAAFF. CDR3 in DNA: TGTGCCAGCAGCTTAGGCCCCGCGCATTTGGCCGCTTTCTTT.

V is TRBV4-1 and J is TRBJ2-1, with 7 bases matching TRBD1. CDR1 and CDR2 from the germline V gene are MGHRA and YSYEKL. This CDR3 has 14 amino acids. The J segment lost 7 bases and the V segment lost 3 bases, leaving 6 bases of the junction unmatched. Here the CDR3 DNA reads TGCGCCAGCAGCCAGGTAACAGGGGCAAATGAGCAGTTCTTC. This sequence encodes CASSQVTGANEQFF.

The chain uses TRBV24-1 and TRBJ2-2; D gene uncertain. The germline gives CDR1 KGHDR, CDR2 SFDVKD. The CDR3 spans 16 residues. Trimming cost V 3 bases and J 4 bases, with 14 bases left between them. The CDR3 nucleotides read TGTGCCACCAGTGATAGCCGGGTCCCGGGCACCGGGGAGCTGTTTTTT. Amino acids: CATSDSRVPGTGELFF.

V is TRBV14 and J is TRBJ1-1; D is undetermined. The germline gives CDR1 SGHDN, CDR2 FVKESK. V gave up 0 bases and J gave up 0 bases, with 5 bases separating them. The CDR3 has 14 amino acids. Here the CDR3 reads CASSQDEMNTEAFF. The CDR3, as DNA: TGTGCCAGCAGCCAAGACGAGATGAACACTGAAGCTTTCTTT.

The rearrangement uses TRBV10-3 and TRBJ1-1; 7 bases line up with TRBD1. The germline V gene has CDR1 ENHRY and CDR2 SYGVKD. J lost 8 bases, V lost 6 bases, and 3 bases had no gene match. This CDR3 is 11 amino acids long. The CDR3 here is CAIRDRTEAFF. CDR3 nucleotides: TGTGCCATCAGGGACAGGACCGAAGCTTTCTTT.

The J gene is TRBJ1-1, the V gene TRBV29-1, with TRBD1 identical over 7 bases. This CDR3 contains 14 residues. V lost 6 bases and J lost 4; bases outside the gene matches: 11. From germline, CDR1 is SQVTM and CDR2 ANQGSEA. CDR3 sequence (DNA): TGCAGCGTCAGGACAGGCCGGGGGTCCACTGAAGCTTTCTTT. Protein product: CSVRTGRGSTEAFF.

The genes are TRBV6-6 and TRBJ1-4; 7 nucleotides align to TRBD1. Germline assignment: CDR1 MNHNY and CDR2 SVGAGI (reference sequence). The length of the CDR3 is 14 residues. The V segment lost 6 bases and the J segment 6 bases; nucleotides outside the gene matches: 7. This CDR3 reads CASSLDRSYEKLFF. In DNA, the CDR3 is TGTGCCAGCAGCTTGGACAGGAGCTATGAAAAACTGTTTTTT.

This CDR3 reads CASTGGAAQPQHF. The CDR3 region has the DNA TGTGCCAGCACTGGGGGGGCGGCTCAGCCCCAGCATTTT. This chain links TRBV28 with TRBJ1-5; TRBD1 might be the D (6 bases). This CDR3 is built from 13 residues. The V gene's germline CDR1 is MDHEN and CDR2 SYDVKM. Deletions cut 7 bases from V and 6 bases from J, with 13 bases between. Full variable domain (missing parts from reference TRBV28 and TRBJ1-5): DVKVTQSSRYLVKRTGEKVFLECVQDMDHENMFWYRQDPGLGLRLIYFSYDVKMKEKGDIPEGYSVSREKKERFSLILESASTNQTSMYLCASTGGAAQPQHFGDGTRLSIL.

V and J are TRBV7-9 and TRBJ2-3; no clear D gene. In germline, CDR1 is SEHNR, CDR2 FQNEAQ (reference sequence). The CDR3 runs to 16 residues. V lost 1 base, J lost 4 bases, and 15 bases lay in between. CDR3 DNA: TGTGCCAGCAGCTTAGGCGGATGGTCCGGGTCAGATACGCAGTATTTT. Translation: CASSLGGWSGSDTQYF.

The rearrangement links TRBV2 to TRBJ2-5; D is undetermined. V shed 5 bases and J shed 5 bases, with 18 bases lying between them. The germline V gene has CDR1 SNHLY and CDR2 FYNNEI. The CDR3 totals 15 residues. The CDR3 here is CASSPSVGLGETQYF. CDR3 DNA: TGTGCCAGCAGTCCGAGTGTAGGATTGGGGGAGACCCAGTACTTC.